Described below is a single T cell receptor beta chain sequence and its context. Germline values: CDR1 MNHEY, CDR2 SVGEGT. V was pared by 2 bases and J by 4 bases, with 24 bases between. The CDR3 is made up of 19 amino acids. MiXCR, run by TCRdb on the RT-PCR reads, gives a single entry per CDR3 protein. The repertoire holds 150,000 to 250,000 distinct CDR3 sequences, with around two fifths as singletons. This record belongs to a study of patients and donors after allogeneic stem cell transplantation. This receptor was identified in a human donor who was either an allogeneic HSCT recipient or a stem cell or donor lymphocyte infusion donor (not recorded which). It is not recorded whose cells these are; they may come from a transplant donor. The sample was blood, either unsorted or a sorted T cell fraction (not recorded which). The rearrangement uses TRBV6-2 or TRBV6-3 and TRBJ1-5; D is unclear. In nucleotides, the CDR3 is TGTGCCAGCAGTTACGCCATCCTCCGGGCCCAACTTTCGAATCAGCCCCAGCATTTT. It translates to CASSYAILRAQLSNQPQHF.